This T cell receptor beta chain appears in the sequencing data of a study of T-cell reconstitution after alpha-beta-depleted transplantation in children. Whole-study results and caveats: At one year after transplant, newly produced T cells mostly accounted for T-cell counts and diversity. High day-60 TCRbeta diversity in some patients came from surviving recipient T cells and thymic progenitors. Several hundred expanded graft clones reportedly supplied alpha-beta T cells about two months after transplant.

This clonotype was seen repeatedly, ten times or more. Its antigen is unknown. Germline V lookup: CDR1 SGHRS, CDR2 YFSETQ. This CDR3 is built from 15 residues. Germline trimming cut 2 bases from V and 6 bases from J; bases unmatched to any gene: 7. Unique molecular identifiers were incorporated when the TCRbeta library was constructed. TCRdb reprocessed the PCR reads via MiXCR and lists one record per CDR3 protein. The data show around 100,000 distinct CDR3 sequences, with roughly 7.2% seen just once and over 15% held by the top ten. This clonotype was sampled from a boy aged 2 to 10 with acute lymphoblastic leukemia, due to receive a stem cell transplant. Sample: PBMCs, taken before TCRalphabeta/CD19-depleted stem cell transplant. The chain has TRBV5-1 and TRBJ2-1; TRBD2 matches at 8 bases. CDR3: CASSFKRGQINEQFF. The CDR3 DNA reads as TGCGCCAGCAGCTTTAAGCGGGGGCAGATCAATGAGCAGTTCTTC.